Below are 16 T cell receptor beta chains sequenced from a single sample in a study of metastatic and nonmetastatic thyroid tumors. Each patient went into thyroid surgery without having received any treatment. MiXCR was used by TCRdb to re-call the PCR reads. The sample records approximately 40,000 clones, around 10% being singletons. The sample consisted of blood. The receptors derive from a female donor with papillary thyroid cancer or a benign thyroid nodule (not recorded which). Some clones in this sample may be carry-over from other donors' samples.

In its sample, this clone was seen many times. The CDR3 DNA sequence: TGTGCCAGCACTCGCGCGGGGGGTAACTATGGCTACACCTTC. Translation gives CASTRAGGNYGYTF. The chain is built from TRBV2 and TRBJ1-2; weak D call: TRBD1 (5 bases). Germline V gives CDR1 SNHLY, CDR2 FYNNEI. The CDR3 is 14 amino acids. Trimming removed 7 bases at V and 1 base at J, with 13 bases between. The variable domain in full, with the rest retrieved from reference TRBV2 and TRBJ1-2, is EPEVTQTPSHQVTQMGQEVILRCVPISNHLYFYWYRQILGQKVEFLVSFYNNEISEKSEIFDDQFSVERPDGSNFTLKIRSTKLEDSAMYFCASTRAGGNYGYTFGSGTRLTVV.

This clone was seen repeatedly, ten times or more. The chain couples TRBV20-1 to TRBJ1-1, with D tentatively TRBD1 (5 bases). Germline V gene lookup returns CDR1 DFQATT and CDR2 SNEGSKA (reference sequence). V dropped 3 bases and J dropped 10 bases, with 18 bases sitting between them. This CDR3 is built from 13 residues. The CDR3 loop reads CSASSGQPKGAFF. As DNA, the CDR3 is TGCAGTGCTAGTAGTGGACAACCAAAAGGAGCTTTCTTT.

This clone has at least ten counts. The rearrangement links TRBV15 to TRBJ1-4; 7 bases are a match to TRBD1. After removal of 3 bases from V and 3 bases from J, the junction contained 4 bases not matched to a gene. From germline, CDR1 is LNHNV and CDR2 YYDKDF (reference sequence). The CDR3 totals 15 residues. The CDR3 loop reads CATSRTTGPNEKLFF. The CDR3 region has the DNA TGTGCCACCAGCAGGACGACAGGGCCTAATGAAAAACTGTTTTTT.

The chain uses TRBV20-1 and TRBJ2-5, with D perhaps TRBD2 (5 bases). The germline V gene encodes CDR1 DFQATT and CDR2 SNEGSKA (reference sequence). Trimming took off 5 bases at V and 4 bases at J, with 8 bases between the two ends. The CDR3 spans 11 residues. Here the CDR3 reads CSAVEGETQYF. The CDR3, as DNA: TGCAGTGCTGTAGAGGGAGAGACCCAGTACTTC.

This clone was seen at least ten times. In nucleotides, the CDR3 is TGCAGTGCTGAACCCCAGGGGATCCCTGAAGCTTTCTTT. Translated, it gives CSAEPQGIPEAFF. The rearrangement joins TRBV20-1 to TRBJ1-1; a weak D match, TRBD1 (6 bases). CDR3 length: 13 residues. V lost 5 bases and J 6 bases, leaving 16 bases between the germline ends. Germline CDR1 and CDR2: DFQATT and SNEGSKA (reference sequence).

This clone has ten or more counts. The CDR3 bases are TGCGCCAGCAGCCAAGGACTAGCGGGCAGCACAGATACGCAGTATTTT. Its protein is CASSQGLAGSTDTQYF. The genes are TRBV4-3 and TRBJ2-3; TRBD2 matches 10 bases. J was trimmed by 0 bases and V by 1 base; bases with no gene match: 1. CDR3 length: 16 residues. Per the germline V gene, CDR1 is LGHNA and CDR2 is YSLEER.

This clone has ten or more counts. The CDR3 coding sequence is TGTGCCAGCAGCCCTTCTGGGTGGGTGTACAATGAGCAGTTCTTC. Translation: CASSPSGWVYNEQFF. This sequence joins TRBV14 and TRBJ2-1, with D hard to call. The CDR3 is made up of 15 amino acids. Trimming pared 4 bases from V and 4 bases from J, leaving 14 bases between. CDR1 SGHDN and CDR2 FVKESK come from the germline V gene.

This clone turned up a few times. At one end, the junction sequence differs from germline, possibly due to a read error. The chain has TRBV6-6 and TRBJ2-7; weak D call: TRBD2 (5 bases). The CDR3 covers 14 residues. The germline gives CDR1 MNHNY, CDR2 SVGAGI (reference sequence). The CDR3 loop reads CASTYSSRGDEQYF. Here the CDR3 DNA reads TGTGCCAGCACTTACTCTTCCCGGGGAGACGAGCAGTACTTC.

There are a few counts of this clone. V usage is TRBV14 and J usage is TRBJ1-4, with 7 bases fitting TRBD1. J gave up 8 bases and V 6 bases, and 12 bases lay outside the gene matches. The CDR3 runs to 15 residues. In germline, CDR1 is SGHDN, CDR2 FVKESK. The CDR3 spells CASRRQGAGEEKLFF. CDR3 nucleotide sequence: TGTGCCAGCAGACGACAGGGTGCAGGAGAGGAAAAACTGTTTTTT.

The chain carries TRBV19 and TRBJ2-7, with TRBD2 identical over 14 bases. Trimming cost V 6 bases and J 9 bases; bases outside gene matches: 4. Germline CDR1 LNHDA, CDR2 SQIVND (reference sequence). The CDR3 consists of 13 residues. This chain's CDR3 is CASSAGTSGGQYF. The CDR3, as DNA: TGTGCCAGTAGCGCCGGGACTAGCGGGGGGCAGTACTTC. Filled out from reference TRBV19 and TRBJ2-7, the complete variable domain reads DGGITQSPKYLFRKEGQNVTLSCEQNLNHDAMYWYRQDPGQGLRLIYYSQIVNDFQKGDIAEGYSVSREKKESFPLTVTSAQKNPTAFYLCASSAGTSGGQYFGPGTRLTVT.

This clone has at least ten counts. The CDR3 is CASSADPNSNQPQHF. As DNA, the CDR3 is TGTGCCAGCAGTGCTGATCCTAATAGCAATCAGCCCCAGCATTTT. V is TRBV2 and J is TRBJ1-5; D not certain. The CDR3 spans 15 residues. The germline V gene encodes CDR1 SNHLY and CDR2 FYNNEI. Trimming shortened V by 4 bases and J by 0 bases, and 10 bases separated the two germline ends. The complete variable domain, with remaining parts taken from reference TRBV2 and TRBJ1-5, reads EPEVTQTPSHQVTQMGQEVILRCVPISNHLYFYWYRQILGQKVEFLVSFYNNEISEKSEIFDDQFSVERPDGSNFTLKIRSTKLEDSAMYFCASSADPNSNQPQHFGDGTRLSIL.

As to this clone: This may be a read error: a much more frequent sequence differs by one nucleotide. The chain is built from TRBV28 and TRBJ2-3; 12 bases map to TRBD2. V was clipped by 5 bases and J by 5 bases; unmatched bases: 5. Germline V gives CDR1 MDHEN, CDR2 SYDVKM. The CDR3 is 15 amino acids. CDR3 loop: CASSTLAGGIDTQYF. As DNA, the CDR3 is TGTGCCAGCAGTACACTAGCGGGAGGAATAGATACGCAGTATTTT.

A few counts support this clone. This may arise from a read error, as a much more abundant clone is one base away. In nucleotides, the CDR3 is TGTGCCTGGAGCCCCGGACAGGGAGGAGCAGATACGCAGTATTTT. Protein: CAWSPGQGGADTQYF. This chain connects TRBV30 to TRBJ2-3; 8 bases line up with TRBD1. The CDR3 is 15 amino acids. V lost 3 bases and J lost 4; bases outside the gene matches: 9. Germline assignment: CDR1 GTSNPN and CDR2 SVGIG (reference sequence).

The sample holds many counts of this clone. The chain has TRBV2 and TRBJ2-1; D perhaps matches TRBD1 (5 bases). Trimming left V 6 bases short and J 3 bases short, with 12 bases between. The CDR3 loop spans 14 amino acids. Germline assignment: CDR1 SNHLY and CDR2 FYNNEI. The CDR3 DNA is TGTGCCAGCAGACCGAAAGGGGACTACAATGAGCAGTTCTTC. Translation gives CASRPKGDYNEQFF.

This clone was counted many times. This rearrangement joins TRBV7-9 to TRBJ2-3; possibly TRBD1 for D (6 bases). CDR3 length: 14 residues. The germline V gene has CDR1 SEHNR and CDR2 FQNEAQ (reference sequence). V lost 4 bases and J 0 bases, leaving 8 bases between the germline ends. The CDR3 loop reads CASSWGRSTDTQYF. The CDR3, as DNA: TGTGCCAGCAGCTGGGGGCGGAGCACAGATACGCAGTATTTT.

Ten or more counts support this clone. The CDR3: CSARGGAGGDTQYF. In DNA, the CDR3 is TGCAGTGCTAGAGGAGGTGCGGGAGGAGATACGCAGTATTTT. The J gene is TRBJ2-3, the V gene TRBV20-1; 8 bases line up with TRBD2. This CDR3 comprises 14 residues. From germline, CDR1 is DFQATT and CDR2 SNEGSKA (reference sequence). The junction had 5 bases not matched to a gene; V was cut back by 1 base and J by 5 bases.